This T cell receptor (beta chain) comes out of a study of vaccination and CD4 T cells after COVID-19 (dated 2022 in TCRdb). Regarding the complete study: In the convalescent cohort there were six males and four females, among whom were two Hispanic individuals, seven Caucasians, two Asians and one multiracial person. In control cultures, a CEFX viral epitope pool was used as positive control, an HIV-1 Nef peptide pool was used as negative control, or no peptide was added. The time from the second vaccine dose to post-vaccine blood sampling had a median of roughly 72 days and ranged from about 13 to 250 days. Post-COVID blood samples from convalescent patients were collected a median of 101 days after diagnosis, with a range of about 30 to 170 days. Culture stimuli were overlapping spike peptide pools from SARS-CoV-2 and from the common cold coronaviruses HCoV-NL63, HCoV-OC43 and HCoV-229E. In roughly nine COVID-19 convalescent patients and several infection-naive healthy vaccine recipients, the spike-specific CD4+ TCR repertoire before mRNA vaccination was compared with the repertoire after mRNA vaccination. In an earlier paper using these donors, memory CD4+ T cell crossreactivity between SARS-CoV-2 and common cold coronavirus spike proteins was assessed at the TCR clonotype level. Two doses of either the Pfizer-BioNTech BNT162b2 vaccine (n=8) or the Moderna mRNA-1273 vaccine (n=2) were administered to participants.

Library creation used PCR. At the Johns Hopkins FTIC core, DNA from the cultured CD4+ T cells underwent TCR sequencing with the Oncomine TCR Beta short-read assay. Genomic DNA was extracted from the cultured CD4+ T cells with the QIAamp micro DNA kit. Oncomine TCR Beta libraries from cultured CD4+ T cells were pooled with unique dual indexes and sequenced on an Illumina iSeq 100. The original pipeline was this. Non-productive sequences were filtered out, and CDR3s that did not start with C, did not end with F or W, or were shorter than 7 amino acids were discarded. Antigen-specific clonotypes were identified with the MANAFEST web application by comparing peptide-stimulated wells with reference and other culture wells. To be called positive, a clone needed an FDR below 0.05, an odds ratio above 5, and a productive frequency above 0.1% in at least two of three replicate wells. A clonotype counted as cross-reactive if it showed significant expansion both in the SARS-CoV-2 spike wells and in at least one common cold coronavirus spike condition. Using R version 3.6.1, CDR3 homology was evaluated through Levenshtein distances (stringdist) along with unrooted phylogenetic trees (ape). Clones were called with MiXCR by TCRdb after fastp trimmed the public reads at Q25, and only in-frame beta chains were retained. One record per CDR3 amino acid sequence lists the most common genes and DNA. The V and J calls come from TCRdb's annotation, not from the publication. The sample table holds approximately 9,000 distinct CDR3 sequences, of which around 35% were seen once. The ten largest make up about 20% of the sample.

V is pruned by 0 bases and J by 5 bases, leaving 7 bases of the junction without a gene match. The CDR3, from cysteine to phenylalanine, totals 17 residues. Only the CDR3 DNA is retained, 51 bases long and in frame from the first base. As encoded in the germline V gene (reference sequence), CDR1 is LNHNV while CDR2 is YYDKDF. The sample's treatment or condition label is to be understood as: roughly nine-day PBMC culture with coronavirus spike peptide pools or control peptides (ViraFEST assay). CD4+ T cells from unexposed donors were collected before the COVID-19 pandemic (2011-2018). The study used the ViraFEST assay, which expanded antigen-specific T cells with peptide pools and then identified expanded clonotypes by TCR sequencing. Each well held roughly 2.2 million PBMCs cultured in IMDM containing roughly 5% human AB serum and 9 to 10 IU/ml IL-2, with roughly 10 ug/ml peptide pools added. Half of the culture medium was replaced with fresh IL-2-containing medium on days 3 and 7. Once the cells had been in culture for 9 to 10 days, the EasySep CD4+ T cell isolation kit was used to isolate CD4+ T cells by negative selection. As cell numbers permitted, CD4+ T cells from unexposed donors were tested for reactivity to SARS-CoV-2 S and N and to four common cold coronavirus spike pools. Ficoll-Paque Plus gradient centrifugation was used to isolate PBMCs from whole blood, and the isolated PBMCs were then either used fresh or cryopreserved at -140C. Each culture condition was generally run in triplicate wells. The leukapheresis product for the unexposed donors was obtained through commercial purchase.

As concerns this clonotype: Its antigen is currently not known. Within one base of it there is no much larger clone, and no base qualities were kept.

Findings and caveats that apply to the study as a whole: The median number of SARS-CoV-2-reactive clonotypes rose from 21 after infection to 35 to 45 after vaccination, but the change was not significant. In convalescent patients, nearly all vaccine-specific clones (304 of 307) were found to be mono-reactive for SARS-CoV-2 spike rather than cross-reactive with common cold coronaviruses. Among the post-vaccine SARS-CoV-2-reactive clones in convalescent patients, a median around 90% showed up only after vaccination, which suggests vaccine-specific priming. The study included relatively few convalescent patients and did not analyze early timepoints after natural infection.

The rearranged segments are TRBV15 and TRBJ1-4, and TRBD1 matches 9 of the central bases. Sequencing input: CD4+ T cells from blood, cultured in vitro. The source of this sequence is a human donor in good health. CDR3 sequence: CATSRDSSGTGNEKLFF. The DNA sequence is TGTGCCACCAGCAGAGATTCCTCCGGGACAGGGAATGAAAAACTGTTTTTT.